A selection of T cell receptor beta chains follows, all from one sample in a study of CD8+CD57+ T cells in acquired aplastic anemia. TCRdb fed the reads into MiXCR, producing one record per CDR3 protein. The sample includes 150,000 to 200,000 distinct CDR3 sequences, 40% to 55% of them seen just once. Sequenced material: sorted CD4+, CD8+, or CD8+CD57+ T cells (not recorded which) from PBMCs. The receptors here all came from a human donor with aplastic anemia. Each CDR3 is given with its conserved first and last residue. D genes are given only for firm matches. Expanded clones are given a class, and other clones once, few, many or no size at all.

TRBD2	TRBJ2-3	once	TRBV19	TGTGCCAGTACTCTGACTAGCGGGAGAGCAGATACGCAGTATTTT	CASTLTSGRADTQYF
TRBD1	TRBJ2-7	-	TRBV29-1	TGCAGCGTCTCGGTCCGGGACAGCACCTACGAGCAGTACTTC	CSVSVRDSTYEQYF
TRBD2	TRBJ2-5	many	TRBV4-3	TGCGCCAGCAGCTTCCGACTAGCGGACCAAGAGACCCAGTACTTC	CASSFRLADQETQYF
-	TRBJ2-5	few	TRBV15	TGTGCCACCAGCAGAGATACCCGGGCGAGAGAGACCCAGTACTTC	CATSRDTRARETQYF
-	TRBJ1-1	-	TRBV12-5	TGTGCTAGTGCCCCGGGGGCCCAGATGAACACTGAAGCTTTCTTT	CASAPGAQMNTEAFF
TRBD1	TRBJ1-6	-	TRBV11-2	TGTGCCAGCAGCTTAGATCCAGGACAGGGTCGCTCACCCCTCCACTTT	CASSLDPGQGRSPLHF
TRBD1	TRBJ2-7	many	TRBV12-3/TRBV12-4	TGTGCCAGCACGCAAACAGGGGGAAGCTCCTACGAGCAGTACTTC	CASTQTGGSSYEQYF
TRBD1	TRBJ2-4	-	TRBV20-1	TGCAGTGCTAGAGATAGTTACAGGGGGCGGTTAGCCAAAAACATTCAGTACTTC	CSARDSYRGRLAKNIQYF
-	TRBJ2-5	-	TRBV15	TGTGCCACCAGCAGAGACGGGACAAGACAAGAGACCCAGTACTTC	CATSRDGTRQETQYF
TRBD1	TRBJ1-3	-	TRBV4-3	TGCGCCAGCAGCCAAGAGGGGGTGAGGACAGGGCACCTCTCTGGAAACACCATATATTTT	CASSQEGVRTGHLSGNTIYF
TRBD1	TRBJ1-5	-	TRBV11-2	TGTGCCAGCAGCGACGGACAGGGGACCCTGCCCAATCAGCCCCAGCATTTT	CASSDGQGTLPNQPQHF
-	TRBJ2-7	once	TRBV5-6	TGTGCCAGCAGCCCAATTGAGAGCTCCTACGAGCAGTACTTC	CASSPIESSYEQYF
-	TRBJ1-4	many	TRBV19	TGTGCCAGTAGTTCCCCCACAGGGTTAGAAAAACTGTTTTTT	CASSSPTGLEKLFF
-	TRBJ2-3	-	TRBV12-3/TRBV12-4	TGTGCCAGCAGTTTAGAACAGGGCACAGATACGCAGTATTTT	CASSLEQGTDTQYF
TRBD1	TRBJ1-5	many	TRBV20-1	TGCAGTGCTAGATCGGACAGGGTCAGCAATCAGCCCCAGCATTTT	CSARSDRVSNQPQHF
-	TRBJ2-7	-	TRBV20-1	TGCAGCCTGAGGAGGGGGGAAGAGCAGTACTTC	CSLRRGEEQYF
-	TRBJ2-7	few	TRBV2	TGTGCCAGCAGTGAAAACAGGGATGCTAACTACGAGCAGTACTTC	CASSENRDANYEQYF
-	TRBJ1-5	many	TRBV4-2	TGTGCCAGCAGCCCTGACGGTAATAGCAATCAGCCCCAGCATTTT	CASSPDGNSNQPQHF
-	TRBJ2-5	few	TRBV20-1	TGCAGTGCTAGTGGAGAGACCCAGTACTTC	CSASGETQYF
-	TRBJ2-1	-	TRBV7-3	TGTGCCGGCAGCCCCCAGTACAATGAGCAGTTCTTC	CAGSPQYNEQFF
-	TRBJ1-1	-	TRBV10-3	TGTGCCATCCAGGGAACGAACACTGAAGCTTTCTTT	CAIQGTNTEAFF
-	TRBJ1-1	-	TRBV19	TGTGCCAGTAGCCAACAGAGAAACACTGAAGCTTTCTTT	CASSQQRNTEAFF
-	TRBJ1-2	medium-sized	TRBV10-3	TGTGCCATCACCGGGACCAACTATGGCTACACCTTC	CAITGTNYGYTF
TRBD1	TRBJ1-5	-	TRBV15	TGTGCCACCAGCAGGACAGGGAATCAGCCCCAGCATTTT	CATSRTGNQPQHF
-	TRBJ2-7	-	TRBV20-1	TGCGGTGCTAGAGCCCACCTAGGGGACGAGCAGTACTTC	CGARAHLGDEQYF
-	TRBJ1-3	-	TRBV7-9	TGTGCCAGCAGCCAAGCCTCTGGAAACACCATATATTTT	CASSQASGNTIYF
-	TRBJ2-7	many	TRBV30	TGTGCCTGGAGTGTACGCCCGATCGTGAGGCAGTACTTC	CAWSVRPIVRQYF
-	TRBJ2-5	-	TRBV10-3	TGTGCCATCAGTAAGTCTGGAGCGGTCCAAGAGACCCAGTACTTC	CAISKSGAVQETQYF
-	TRBJ2-5	-	TRBV7-2	TGTGCCAGCACCCGAGAACAGGGTCGGACCCAGTACTTC	CASTREQGRTQYF
TRBD1	TRBJ1-3	-	TRBV5-1	TGCGCCAGCAGCCTTGGACAGGGCTCTGGAAACACCGTATATTTT	CASSLGQGSGNTVYF
-	TRBJ2-3	-	TRBV5-1	TGTGCCAGCAGCTTGCTGGACAAGAGCACAGATACGCAGTATTTT	CASSLLDKSTDTQYF
-	TRBJ1-1	many	TRBV5-6	TGTGCCAGCAGCTTTAGGGACGGGGGGACTGAAGCTTTCTTT	CASSFRDGGTEAFF
-	TRBJ1-1	-	TRBV9	TGTGCCAGCAGCGTTGGGCCTGGGACTGAAGCTTTCTTT	CASSVGPGTEAFF
TRBD1	TRBJ1-4	-	TRBV2	TGTGCCAGCAGTGACAGGGACAGGGGTAAACTGTTTTTT	CASSDRDRGKLFF
TRBD2	TRBJ2-5	few	TRBV10-3	TGTGCCATCAGTGAGAGCGGGACTAGCGGTGAGACCCAGTACTTC	CAISESGTSGETQYF
TRBD2	TRBJ2-5	-	TRBV7-3	TGTGCCAGCAGCCTAGCGGGGGGGACCCAGTACTTC	CASSLAGGTQYF
TRBD1	TRBJ2-7	-	TRBV24-1	TGTGCCACCAGTGATTTGGAGGGACAGATAAACTACGAGCAGTACTTC	CATSDLEGQINYEQYF
-	TRBJ1-5	many	TRBV20-1	TGCAGTGCGGCCGCGAGGCACGGGGCACTCAATCAGCCCCAGCATTTT	CSAAARHGALNQPQHF
-	TRBJ2-7	-	TRBV2	TGTGCCAGCAGTGTCGAGCGTCGGTACGAGCAGTACTTC	CASSVERRYEQYF
-	TRBJ1-1	-	TRBV15	TGTGCCACCAGCAGAGATATCATGAACACTGAAGCTTTCTTT	CATSRDIMNTEAFF
TRBD1	TRBJ2-7	many	TRBV12-3/TRBV12-4	TGTGCCAGCAGCGGTGCCTTCGGGACAGGGGGCCCAAAATACGAGCAGTACTTC	CASSGAFGTGGPKYEQYF
TRBD2	TRBJ2-1	-	TRBV4-1	TGCGCCAGCAGCCAAGGCGGAGAGCGGGGGGGCCTTCACAATGAGCAGTTCTTC	CASSQGGERGGLHNEQFF
-	TRBJ2-6	many	TRBV4-1	TGCGCCAGCAGCCAAGTGCGCGTGTCTGGGGCCAACGTCCTGACTTTC	CASSQVRVSGANVLTF
TRBD1	TRBJ2-5	-	TRBV24-1	TGTGCCACCAGTGAGAGGGACAGCCAAGAGACCCAGTACTTC	CATSERDSQETQYF
-	TRBJ1-1	-	TRBV2	TGTGCCAGCAGCTTAGTTCCAGGGGTCACTGAAGCTTTCTTT	CASSLVPGVTEAFF
TRBD1	TRBJ1-1	-	TRBV7-8	TGTGCCAGCAGCAGGGGCCCCGGGACAGCAAACACTGAAGCTTTCTTT	CASSRGPGTANTEAFF
TRBD2	TRBJ2-7	-	TRBV4-1	TGCGCCAGCAGCCAAGTCGGGACTAGCGGGTCTTACGAGCAGTACTTC	CASSQVGTSGSYEQYF
-	TRBJ2-7	-	TRBV10-3	TGTGCCATCAGTGAGGAGGCCTCCTACGAGCAGTACTTC	CAISEEASYEQYF
TRBD2	TRBJ2-5	-	TRBV15	TGTGCCACCAGCAGAGCTGGGAGGGCCCGGGAGACCCAGTACTTC	CATSRAGRARETQYF
-	TRBJ1-2	-	TRBV10-2	TGCGCCAGCAGTGAGTTAGTGGGGGAGGACTATGGCTACACCTTC	CASSELVGEDYGYTF
-	TRBJ2-5	many	TRBV5-1	TGCGCCAGCAGCCAACCCCTGACAGGCCAAGAGACCCAGTACTTC	CASSQPLTGQETQYF
TRBD1	TRBJ2-5	many	TRBV20-1	TGCAGTGCTAGACAAGACAGGGACGGGGAGACCCAGTACTTC	CSARQDRDGETQYF
-	TRBJ2-7	-	TRBV5-5	TGTGCCAGCAGCTTAGCAGGGCTCCACTACGAGCAGTACTTC	CASSLAGLHYEQYF
TRBD2	TRBJ2-1	many	TRBV11-2	TGTGCCAGCAGGGCCCTAGCGGGATTATACAATGAGCAGTTCTTC	CASRALAGLYNEQFF